These T cell receptor beta chains were read from a single sample in a study of T cell responses to AZD1222 COVID-19 vaccine. The data were produced by immunoSEQ multiplex PCR, yet TCRdb's version contains in-frame clones alone and is incomplete. The table lists 130,000 to 150,000 clones, more than 75% of them singletons, with less than 5% in the top ten. Specimen: peripheral blood, collected on day 0 of MenACWY control vaccination. The receptors come from an adult in good health. CDR3s include the opening cysteine and the closing phenylalanine or tryptophan. Each record gives: J gene, V gene, CDR3 protein.

J: TRBJ1-2
V: TRBV10-3
CDR3: CAISESGQFHGYTF

J: TRBJ2-1
V: TRBV12-3/TRBV12-4
CDR3: CASSPDPNEQFF

J: TRBJ1-5
V: TRBV4-1
CDR3: CASSLQGPNQPQHF

J: TRBJ2-2
V: TRBV6-1
CDR3: CASSEQRFRELFF

J: TRBJ2-7
V: TRBV21-1
CDR3: CASSNETPTYEQYF

J: TRBJ1-6
V: TRBV2
CDR3: CASRPQGVPNSPLHF

J: TRBJ1-5
V: TRBV27
CDR3: CASRRSGRGQGQPQHF

J: TRBJ2-3
V: TRBV20-1
CDR3: CSAPRSDTQYF

J: TRBJ2-5
V: TRBV3-1/TRBV3-2
CDR3: CASSQLAGGPTETQYF

J: TRBJ1-2
V: TRBV2
CDR3: CASSPANYGYTF

J: TRBJ2-4
V: TRBV6-5
CDR3: CASSYSRGAKNIQYF

J: TRBJ2-5
V: TRBV5-6
CDR3: CASSRRGRWETQYF

J: TRBJ2-7
V: TRBV4-1
CDR3: CASSQGTGGRSYEQYF

J: TRBJ2-2
V: TRBV2
CDR3: CASIETANTGELFF

J: TRBJ2-2
V: TRBV9
CDR3: CASSGRDNTGELFF

J: TRBJ2-2
V: TRBV11-2
CDR3: CASSLSNTGELFF

J: TRBJ1-5
V: TRBV6-1
CDR3: CASSERGSGGQPQHF

J: TRBJ1-1
V: TRBV6-1
CDR3: CASSPTGRANTEAFF

J: TRBJ1-1
V: TRBV5-1
CDR3: CASSLQGQLNTEAFF

J: TRBJ1-3
V: TRBV7-3
CDR3: CASTGRARGNTIYF

J: TRBJ1-2
V: TRBV19
CDR3: CASSRGQGWNYGYTF

J: TRBJ2-1
V: TRBV2
CDR3: CASRSGGGYNEQFF

J: TRBJ1-6
V: TRBV5-5
CDR3: CASSLVRNSPLHF

J: TRBJ1-2
V: TRBV11-2
CDR3: CASSLARTGGYTF

J: TRBJ2-3
V: TRBV24-1
CDR3: CATSDSKGQGKTDTQYF

J: TRBJ1-6
V: TRBV5-4
CDR3: CASKSRQDNSPLHF

J: TRBJ2-1
V: TRBV15
CDR3: CATSRAQTDNEQFF

J: TRBJ1-1
V: TRBV6-5
CDR3: CASSFPPHHTEAFF

J: TRBJ1-4
V: TRBV7-9
CDR3: CASSLGDSLNEKLFF

J: TRBJ1-5
V: TRBV6-2/TRBV6-3
CDR3: CASSPLVRGNSNQPQHF